The clone carrying this T cell receptor (beta chain) was observed a few times. Its matching antigen is unknown. As for time point: cycle 4 day 1 (C4D1), after 5 to 7 weeks of nivolumab. Relapse was seen in all patients after autologous stem cell transplantation, and brentuximab vedotin exposure was variable. Magnetic depletion of non-target cells from thawed PBMCs yielded purified CD8+ T cells. The germline V gene encodes CDR1 LNHDA and CDR2 SQIVND (reference sequence). With 0 bases removed from V and 0 bases from J, the gap between germline ends came to 9 bases. The CDR3 consists of 15 residues. TCRdb's table, derived via immunoSEQ multiplex PCR, lists solely in-frame clones and lacks some. The sample contains fewer than 15,000 clones, under 90% of which appear only once. This sample is part of a study of PD-1 blockade in classical Hodgkin lymphoma. Study-level points and caveats: The authors have not defined what causes the repertoire differences, possibly disease activity or prior therapy.

This chain connects TRBV19 to TRBJ2-7; no definite D call. Sequences were derived from CD8+ T cells from blood, sampled before the fourth cycle of nivolumab. The sequence was obtained from a human donor with classical Hodgkin lymphoma. The CDR3 region has the DNA TGTGCCAGTAGTATAGATCCGTTTCCCTCCTACGAGCAGTACTTC. This encodes CASSIDPFPSYEQYF.